The 23 T cell receptor beta chains reported below all come from one sample, sequenced in a study of T cells in Graves' hyperthyroidism and ophthalmopathy. Amplified TCR beta CDR3 regions came from RNA transcripts. When the TCR CDR3 underwent first-round RT-PCR, the HTBI primer set was used. MiXCR, run by TCRdb on the multiplex PCR reads, gives a single entry per CDR3 protein. The sample holds fewer than 400,000 distinct CDR3 sequences, approximately 14% seen once. Sequencing was done on a sample of blood. All receptors derive from a woman aged 18 to 35 with Graves' hyperthyroidism that later progressed to Graves' ophthalmopathy.

This clonotype was counted at least ten times. V and J are TRBV2 and TRBJ2-1, with 7 bases that match TRBD2. The CDR3 totals 14 residues. The V gene's germline CDR1 is SNHLY and CDR2 FYNNEI. The V gene end was trimmed by 4 bases and the J gene end by 7 bases; junction bases not matched to a gene: 7. The CDR3 loop reads CASSVREGLNEQFF. Written as DNA, the CDR3 is TGTGCCAGCAGTGTGAGGGAGGGCCTGAATGAGCAGTTCTTC.

In this sample, this clonotype turned up a few times. The CDR3 region is CASSQDPGTSSSYEQYF. CDR3 sequence (DNA): TGTGCCAGCAGCCAAGACCCCGGGACTTCGAGCTCCTACGAGCAGTACTTC. The chain links TRBV4-2 to TRBJ2-7, with a tentative D call TRBD2 (6 bases). The V end lost 0 bases, the J end lost 0 bases, and 15 bases lay between the germline ends. CDR3 length: 17 amino acids. Germline V CDR1 and CDR2: LGHNA, YNFKEQ.

This clonotype has a count of ten or more. The chain recombines TRBV11-2 with TRBJ2-1; 9 bases agree with TRBD1. V was clipped by 3 bases and J by 4 bases; unmatched bases: 7. Germline CDR1 is SGHAT and CDR2 is FQNNGV. The CDR3 consists of 16 residues. As DNA, the CDR3 is TGTGCCAGCAGCTTGGGACAGGGCCCTCTATACAATGAGCAGTTCTTC. Protein product: CASSLGQGPLYNEQFF.

This clonotype was detected many times. V and J are TRBV3-1 and TRBJ2-3, with 7 bases aligning to TRBD2. This CDR3 contains 16 residues. Germline V gene data show CDR1 as LGHDT and CDR2 as YNNKEL (reference sequence). V shed 1 base, J shed 2 bases, and the junction held 6 bases outside the gene matches. This chain's CDR3 is CASSQGLAVITDTQYF. The CDR3 nucleotides read TGTGCCAGCAGCCAAGGGCTAGCGGTAATCACAGATACGCAGTATTTT.

The sample holds many counts of this clonotype. CDR3 in DNA: TGTGCCACCAGTGTCCAGACAGGGGGCGACTATGGCTACACCTTC. This encodes CATSVQTGGDYGYTF. The rearrangement joins TRBV24-1 to TRBJ1-2, with TRBD1 matching 10 bases. J gave up 3 bases and V 5 bases, and 5 bases lay outside the gene matches. The CDR3 has 15 residues. Germline assignment: CDR1 KGHDR and CDR2 SFDVKD.

This clonotype appeared many times. The genes are TRBV6-6 and TRBJ1-5; D is perhaps TRBD1 (5 bases). Trimming stripped 0 bases from V and 3 bases from J, with 15 bases between. This CDR3 is built from 17 residues. CDR1 is MNHNY, CDR2 SVGAGI, per germline (reference sequence). The DNA of the CDR3 is TGTGCCAGCAGTTACTCAGGCAGGGTGGGAGCCAATCAGCCCCAGCATTTT. Its protein is CASSYSGRVGANQPQHF.

In its sample, this clonotype was seen many times. The gene calls are TRBV13 and TRBJ2-7; D is possibly TRBD2 (5 bases). The germline V and J ends were trimmed by 6 bases and 4 bases, with 13 bases remaining between them. Germline CDR1 is PRHDT and CDR2 is FYEKMQ (reference sequence). The CDR3 spans 13 residues. CDR3 residues: CASSEGSGYEQYF. The DNA of the CDR3 is TGTGCCAGCAGTGAGGGTTCGGGTTACGAGCAGTACTTC. Combining the CDR3 with reference TRBV13 and TRBJ2-7 gives the whole variable domain AAGVIQSPRHLIKEKRETATLKCYPIPRHDTVYWYQQGPGQDPQFLISFYEKMQSDKGSIPDRFSAQQFSDYHSELNMSSLELGDSALYFCASSEGSGYEQYFGPGTRLTVT.

This clonotype occurred many times. The chain combines TRBV2 with TRBJ1-2; 8 bases map to TRBD1. V was pared by 2 bases and J by 5 bases, with 10 bases of the junction left unmatched. In germline, CDR1 is SNHLY, CDR2 FYNNEI. This CDR3 comprises 16 residues. For the CDR3, the DNA is TGTGCCAGCAGTGAATTTTGGGCAGGGGGCGAGTATGGCTACACCTTC. Its translation is CASSEFWAGGEYGYTF.

This clonotype occurred many times. The V gene is TRBV28, the J gene TRBJ1-5; 7 bases match TRBD1. Germline V gene lookup returns CDR1 MDHEN and CDR2 SYDVKM. The ends lost 4 bases at V and 6 bases at J; junction bases unmatched: 6. CDR3 length equals 14 residues. The CDR3 region has the DNA TGTGCCAGCAGTTACGACAGGGATGCTCAGCCCCAGCATTTT. The encoded protein is CASSYDRDAQPQHF.

The chain recombines TRBV5-5 with TRBJ1-5, with TRBD1 as a possible D gene (6 bases). V shed 4 bases and J shed 6 bases, with 17 bases lying between them. The CDR3 has 15 residues. Germline lookup yields CDR1 SGHKS and CDR2 YYEKEE (reference sequence). CDR3 in amino acids: CASSDGQGQGQPQHF. The CDR3 DNA follows: TGTGCCAGCAGCGACGGCCAGGGACAAGGTCAGCCCCAGCATTTT.

This chain links TRBV27 with TRBJ2-1, with 8 bases aligning to TRBD2. The CDR3 is 16 amino acids. With V trimmed by 2 bases and J by 4 bases, 7 bases remained unmatched. The germline CDR1 and CDR2 sequences are MNHEY and SMNVEV (reference sequence). CDR3 bases: TGTGCCAGCAGTTTAATCCCTAGCGGGTATTACAATGAGCAGTTCTTC. Residues: CASSLIPSGYYNEQFF.

This clonotype has at least ten counts. The CDR3 bases are TGTGCCAGCAGTGAAGGGAAAACCCAGTACTTC. It encodes CASSEGKTQYF. The chain is built from TRBV6-1 and TRBJ2-5; unclear D gene. The CDR3 totals 11 residues. Germline V CDR1 and CDR2: MNHNS, SASEGT. V was cut by 1 base and J by 8 bases, with 5 bases left in between.

In this sample, this clonotype turned up a few times. This chain joins TRBV20-1 and TRBJ1-4; 7 nucleotides align to TRBD1. Germline CDR1 DFQATT, CDR2 SNEGSKA (reference sequence). J was trimmed by 0 bases and V by 3 bases; bases with no gene match: 16. This CDR3 comprises 19 residues. The CDR3 nucleotides are TGCAGTGCTAGCGATCGAGAAGGGGGCCATACGGCAACTAATGAAAAACTGTTTTTT. Its protein is CSASDREGGHTATNEKLFF.

This clonotype was found many times. The chain joins TRBV18 to TRBJ1-2; TRBD1 matches at 7 bases. With 0 bases clipped from V and 6 bases from J, the junction kept 7 bases outside the gene matches. The V gene's germline CDR1 is KGHSH and CDR2 LQKENI. CDR3 length: 15 residues. CDR3 sequence (DNA): TGTGCCAGCTCACCACCGTACAGGGGTGGAGATGGCTACACCTTC. This codes for CASSPPYRGGDGYTF.

This clonotype was observed many times. The chain recombines TRBV5-1 with TRBJ1-1; D gene uncertain. CDR3 length: 14 residues. The germline V gene encodes CDR1 SGHRS and CDR2 YFSETQ. Trimming left V 0 bases short and J 5 bases short, with 11 bases between. For the CDR3, the DNA is TGCGCCAGCAGCTTGGACATGGGGAGAACTGAAGCTTTCTTT. Translation gives CASSLDMGRTEAFF.

The V and J genes are TRBV20-1 and TRBJ2-5; 7 nucleotides line up with TRBD2. The CDR3 sequence is 15 residues long. Germline CDR1 is DFQATT and CDR2 is SNEGSKA (reference sequence). Unmatched junction bases numbered 11, after V lost 2 bases and J lost 5 bases. CDR3 DNA: TGCAGTGCTAGAACCCTCGCGGGAGTGCGGGAGACCCAGTACTTC. It encodes CSARTLAGVRETQYF.

Ten or more counts support this clonotype. This sequence joins TRBV3-1 and TRBJ2-7, with D hard to call. The CDR3 length is 12 residues. CDR1 LGHDT and CDR2 YNNKEL come from the germline V gene (reference sequence). The V gene lost 0 bases and the J gene lost 6 bases, with 6 bases spanning the gap. Written as DNA, the CDR3 is TGTGCCAGCAGCCAAGATGGGTCCGAGCAGTACTTC. It specifies CASSQDGSEQYF.

The sample holds a few counts of this clonotype. The rearrangement joins TRBV5-6 to TRBJ1-1; the D is unclear. The CDR3 sequence is 14 residues long. The germline V and J ends were trimmed by 3 bases and 1 base, with 10 bases remaining between them. The germline V gene encodes CDR1 SGHDT and CDR2 YYEEEE. The CDR3 DNA reads TGTGCCAGCAGCTCACTGACAACGAACACTGAAGCTTTCTTT. Amino acids: CASSSLTTNTEAFF.

This clonotype was found a few times. The genes are TRBV19 and TRBJ2-3; D may be TRBD2 (6 bases). The CDR3 is made up of 14 amino acids. Deletions cut 9 bases from V and 2 bases from J, with 15 bases between. Germline CDR1 and CDR2: LNHDA and SQIVND (reference sequence). The CDR3 spells CASRLEGLTDTQYF. In nucleotides, the CDR3 is TGTGCCAGCCGACTAGAAGGCCTCACAGATACGCAGTATTTT.

This clonotype was picked up a small number of times. This chain connects TRBV20-1 to TRBJ2-3; unclear D gene. Germline-derived CDR1 and CDR2 are DFQATT and SNEGSKA (reference sequence). The V end was cut by 4 bases, the J end by 6 bases, with 11 bases between. This CDR3 region has 12 residues. The CDR3 bases are TGCAGTGCTACCCCGTTGAGCGATACGCAGTATTTT. Translated, it gives CSATPLSDTQYF.

This clonotype has a handful of counts. This sequence joins TRBV14 and TRBJ1-1, with unresolved D. The CDR3 extends over 12 amino acids. Germline V gene lookup returns CDR1 SGHDN and CDR2 FVKESK. V shed 6 bases and J shed 1 base, with 6 bases lying between them. CDR3 in DNA: TGTGCCAGCAGTCACAGGAACACTGAAGCTTTCTTT. It codes for CASSHRNTEAFF.

The rearrangement links TRBV28 to TRBJ2-7; TRBD1 aligns across 7 bases. CDR1 is MDHEN, CDR2 SYDVKM, per germline. The trim removed 6 bases at V and 6 bases at J, leaving 11 bases unmatched. The CDR3 is 14 amino acids. CDR3 bases: TGTGCCAGCAGAGATCCGGGACAGAACTGCGAGCAGTACTTC. This codes for CASRDPGQNCEQYF.

This clonotype has ten or more counts. The genes are TRBV28 and TRBJ1-2; D uncertain. The germline gives CDR1 MDHEN, CDR2 SYDVKM. V shed 8 bases and J shed 2 bases, with 12 bases lying between them. The CDR3 is 13 residues long. The CDR3 reads CASLSGDNYGYTF. In nucleotides, the CDR3 is TGTGCCAGCCTATCAGGAGACAACTATGGCTACACCTTC.